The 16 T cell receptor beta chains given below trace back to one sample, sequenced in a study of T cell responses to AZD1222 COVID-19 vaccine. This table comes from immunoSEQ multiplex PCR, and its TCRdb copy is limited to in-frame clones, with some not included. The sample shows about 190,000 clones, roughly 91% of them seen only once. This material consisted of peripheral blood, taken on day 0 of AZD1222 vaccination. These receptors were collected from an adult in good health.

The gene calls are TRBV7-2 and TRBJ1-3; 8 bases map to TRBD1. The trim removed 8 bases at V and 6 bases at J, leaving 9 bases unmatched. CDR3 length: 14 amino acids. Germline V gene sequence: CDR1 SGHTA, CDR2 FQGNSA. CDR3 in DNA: TGTGCCAGCGGGGTGGACAGGGTGAAAAACACCATATATTTT. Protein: CASGVDRVKNTIYF.

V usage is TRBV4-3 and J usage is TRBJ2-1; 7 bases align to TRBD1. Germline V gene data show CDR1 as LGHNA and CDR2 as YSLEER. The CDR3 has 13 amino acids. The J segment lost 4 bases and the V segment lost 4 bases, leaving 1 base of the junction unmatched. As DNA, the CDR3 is TGCGCCAGCAGCCGGGGACAGTACAATGAGCAGTTCTTC. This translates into CASSRGQYNEQFF.

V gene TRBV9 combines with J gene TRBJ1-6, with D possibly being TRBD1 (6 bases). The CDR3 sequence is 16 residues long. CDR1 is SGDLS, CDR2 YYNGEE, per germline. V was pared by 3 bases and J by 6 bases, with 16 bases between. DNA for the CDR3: TGTGCCAGCAGCGCCTTAGGGGGGGACCTTAATTCACCCCTCCACTTT. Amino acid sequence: CASSALGGDLNSPLHF.

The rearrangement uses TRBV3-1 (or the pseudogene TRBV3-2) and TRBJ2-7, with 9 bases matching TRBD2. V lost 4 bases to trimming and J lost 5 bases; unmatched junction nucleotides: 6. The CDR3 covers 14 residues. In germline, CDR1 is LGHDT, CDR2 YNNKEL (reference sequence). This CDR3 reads CASSLSGSVHEQYF. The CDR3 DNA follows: TGTGCCAGCAGCCTTAGCGGGAGTGTCCACGAGCAGTACTTC.

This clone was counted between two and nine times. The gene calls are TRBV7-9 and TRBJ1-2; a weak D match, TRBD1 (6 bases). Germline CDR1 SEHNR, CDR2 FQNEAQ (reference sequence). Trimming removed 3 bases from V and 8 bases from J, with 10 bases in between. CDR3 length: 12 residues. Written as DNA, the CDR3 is TGTGCCAGCAGCTTTAACAGGGAGGGCTACACCTTC. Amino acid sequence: CASSFNREGYTF. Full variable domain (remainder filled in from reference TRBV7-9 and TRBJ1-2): DTGVSQNPRHKITKRGQNVTFRCDPISEHNRLYWYRQTLGQGPEFLTYFQNEAQLEKSRLLSDRFSAERPKGSFSTLEIQRTEQGDSAMYLCASSFNREGYTFGSGTRLTVV.

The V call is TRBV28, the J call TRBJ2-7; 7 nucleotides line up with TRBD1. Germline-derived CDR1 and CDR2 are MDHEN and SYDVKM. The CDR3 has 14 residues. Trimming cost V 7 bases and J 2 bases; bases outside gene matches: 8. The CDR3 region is CASISGTVPYEQYF. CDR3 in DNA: TGTGCCAGCATCTCCGGGACAGTGCCCTACGAGCAGTACTTC.

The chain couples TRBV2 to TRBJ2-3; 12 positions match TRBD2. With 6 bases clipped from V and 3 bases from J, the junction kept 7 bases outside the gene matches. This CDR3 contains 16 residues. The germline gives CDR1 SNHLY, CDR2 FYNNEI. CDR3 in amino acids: CASSPQLAGGTDTQYF. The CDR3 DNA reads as TGTGCCAGCAGCCCCCAACTAGCGGGGGGAACAGATACGCAGTATTTT.

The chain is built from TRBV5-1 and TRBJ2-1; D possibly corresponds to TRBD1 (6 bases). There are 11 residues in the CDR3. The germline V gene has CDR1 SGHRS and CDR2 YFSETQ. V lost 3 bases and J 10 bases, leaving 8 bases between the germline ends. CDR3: CASSSGQEQFF. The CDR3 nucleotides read TGCGCCAGCAGCTCCGGACAGGAGCAGTTCTTC.

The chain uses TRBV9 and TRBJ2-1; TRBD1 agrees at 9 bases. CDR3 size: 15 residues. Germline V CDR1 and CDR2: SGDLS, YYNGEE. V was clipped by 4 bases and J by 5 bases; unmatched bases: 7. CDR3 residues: CASSLSGTGNNEQFF. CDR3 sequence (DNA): TGTGCCAGCAGCCTCTCCGGGACAGGGAACAATGAGCAGTTCTTC.

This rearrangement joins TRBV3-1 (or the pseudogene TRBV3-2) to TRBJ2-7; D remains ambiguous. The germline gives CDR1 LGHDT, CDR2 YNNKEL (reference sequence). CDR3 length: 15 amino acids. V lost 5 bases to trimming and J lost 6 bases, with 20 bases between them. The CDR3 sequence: CASSKNPPGPGEQYF. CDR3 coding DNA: TGTGCCAGCAGCAAAAATCCACCTGGGCCGGGCGAGCAGTACTTC.

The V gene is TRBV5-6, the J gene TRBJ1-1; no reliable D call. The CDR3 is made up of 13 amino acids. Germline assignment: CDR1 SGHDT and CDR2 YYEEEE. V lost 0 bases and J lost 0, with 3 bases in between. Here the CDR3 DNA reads TGTGCCAGCAGCTTGGAACTGAACACTGAAGCTTTCTTT. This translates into CASSLELNTEAFF.

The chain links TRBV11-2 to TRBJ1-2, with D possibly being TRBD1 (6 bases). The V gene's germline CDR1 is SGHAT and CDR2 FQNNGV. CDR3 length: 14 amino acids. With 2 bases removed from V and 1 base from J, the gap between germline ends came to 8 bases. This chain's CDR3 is CASSLSQGNYGYTF. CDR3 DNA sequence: TGTGCCAGCAGCTTATCACAGGGTAACTATGGCTACACCTTC.

The CDR3 here is CASETGAGSTDTQYF. The CDR3 nucleotides are TGTGCCAGCGAGACCGGAGCGGGGAGCACAGATACGCAGTATTTT. This chain links TRBV2 with TRBJ2-3, with TRBD2 matching over 7 bases. The CDR3 totals 15 residues. Germline CDR1 SNHLY, CDR2 FYNNEI. The V and J ends lost 8 bases and 0 bases, in that order; junction bases with no gene match: 8.

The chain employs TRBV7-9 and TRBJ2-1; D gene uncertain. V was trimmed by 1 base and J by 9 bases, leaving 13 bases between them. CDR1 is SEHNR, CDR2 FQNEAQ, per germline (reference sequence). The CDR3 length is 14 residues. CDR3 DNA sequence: TGTGCCAGCAGCTTAGTCGGACGGTTTGTTGAGCAGTTCTTC. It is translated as CASSLVGRFVEQFF.

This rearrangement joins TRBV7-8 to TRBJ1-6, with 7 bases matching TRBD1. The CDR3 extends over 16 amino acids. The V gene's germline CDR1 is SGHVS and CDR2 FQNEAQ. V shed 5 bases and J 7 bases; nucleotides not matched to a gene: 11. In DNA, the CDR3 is TGTGCCAGCAGCCCCCGAAGTGGACAGGACAATTCACCCCTCCACTTT. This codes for CASSPRSGQDNSPLHF. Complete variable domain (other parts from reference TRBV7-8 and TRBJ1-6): GAGVSQSPRYKVAKRGQDVALRCDPISGHVSLFWYQQALGQGPEFLTYFQNEAQLDKSGLPSDRFFAERPEGSVSTLKIQRTQQEDSAVYLCASSPRSGQDNSPLHFGNGTRLTVT.

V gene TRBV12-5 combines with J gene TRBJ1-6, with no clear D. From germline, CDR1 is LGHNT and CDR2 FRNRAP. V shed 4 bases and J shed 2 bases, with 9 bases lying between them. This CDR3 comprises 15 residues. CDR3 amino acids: CASGSIGTYNSPLHF. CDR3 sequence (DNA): TGTGCTAGTGGTTCGATCGGGACCTATAATTCACCCCTCCACTTT.